This T cell receptor beta chain was identified in a study of blood T cell repertoires in COVID-19. The table came from immunoSEQ multiplex PCR; TCRdb's copy has only in-frame clones and leaves some out. Here the sample spans 430,000 or so clones, around nine tenths being singletons. This clone was counted a few times. Patients of the Seattle cohort, enrolled during active infection, were followed longitudinally. Trimming took 4 bases from V and 3 from J, leaving 10 bases between them. This CDR3 region has 13 residues. Germline-derived CDR1 and CDR2 are SQVTM and ANQGSEA. Sequencing was done on a sample of peripheral blood. This chain links TRBV29-1 with TRBJ2-1; no reliable D call. The source of this sequence is a man younger than 30 with COVID-19, enrolled during active disease. The CDR3 is CSVVFPGYNEQFF. The CDR3 bases are TGCAGCGTTGTCTTCCCGGGCTACAATGAGCAGTTCTTC.